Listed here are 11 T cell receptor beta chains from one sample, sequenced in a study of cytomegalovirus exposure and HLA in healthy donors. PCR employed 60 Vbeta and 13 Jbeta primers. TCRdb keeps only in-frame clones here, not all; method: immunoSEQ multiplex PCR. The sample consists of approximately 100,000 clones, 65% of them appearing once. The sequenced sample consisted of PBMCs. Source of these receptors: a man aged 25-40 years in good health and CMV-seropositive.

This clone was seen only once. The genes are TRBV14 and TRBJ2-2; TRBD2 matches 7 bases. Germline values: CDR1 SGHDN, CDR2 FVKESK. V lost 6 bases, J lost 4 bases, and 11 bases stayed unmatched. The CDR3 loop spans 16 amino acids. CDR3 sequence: CASSRSPGGFTGELFF. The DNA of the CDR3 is TGTGCCAGCAGTCGATCCCCCGGGGGGTTCACCGGGGAGCTGTTTTTT.

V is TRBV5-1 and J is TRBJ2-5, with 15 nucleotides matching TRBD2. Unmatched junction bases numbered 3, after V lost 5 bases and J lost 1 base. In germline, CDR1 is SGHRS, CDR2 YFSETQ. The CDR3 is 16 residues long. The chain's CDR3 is CASRSGLAGGQETQYF. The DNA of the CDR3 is TGCGCCAGCAGATCGGGACTAGCGGGGGGCCAAGAGACCCAGTACTTC.

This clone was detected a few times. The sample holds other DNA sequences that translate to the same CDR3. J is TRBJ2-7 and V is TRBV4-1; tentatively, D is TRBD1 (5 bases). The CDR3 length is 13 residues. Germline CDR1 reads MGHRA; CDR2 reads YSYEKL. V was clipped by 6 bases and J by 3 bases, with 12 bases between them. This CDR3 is CASSLQGDYEQYF. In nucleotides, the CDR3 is TGCGCCAGCAGTCTTCAAGGGGACTACGAGCAGTACTTC.

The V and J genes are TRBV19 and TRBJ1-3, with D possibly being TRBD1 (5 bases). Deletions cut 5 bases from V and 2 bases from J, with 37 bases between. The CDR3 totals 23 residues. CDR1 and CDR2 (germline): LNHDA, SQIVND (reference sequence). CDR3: CASSLYIPRSGHPRGKAGNTIYF. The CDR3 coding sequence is TGTGCCAGTAGTTTATATATCCCCCGGTCGGGGCACCCCCGCGGGAAGGCTGGAAACACCATATATTTT.

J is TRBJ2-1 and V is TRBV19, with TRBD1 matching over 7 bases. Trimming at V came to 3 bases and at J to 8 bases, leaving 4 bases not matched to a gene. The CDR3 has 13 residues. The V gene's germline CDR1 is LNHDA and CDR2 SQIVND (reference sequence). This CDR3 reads CASSIKGAHEQFF. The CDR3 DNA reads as TGTGCCAGTAGTATTAAGGGGGCCCATGAGCAGTTCTTC.

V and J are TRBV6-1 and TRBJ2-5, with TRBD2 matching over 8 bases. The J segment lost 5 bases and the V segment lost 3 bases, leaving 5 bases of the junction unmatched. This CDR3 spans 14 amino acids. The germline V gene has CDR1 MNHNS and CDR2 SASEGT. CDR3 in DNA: TGTGCCAGCAGTGAGACGAGCGGGGGCGAGACCCAGTACTTC. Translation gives CASSETSGGETQYF.

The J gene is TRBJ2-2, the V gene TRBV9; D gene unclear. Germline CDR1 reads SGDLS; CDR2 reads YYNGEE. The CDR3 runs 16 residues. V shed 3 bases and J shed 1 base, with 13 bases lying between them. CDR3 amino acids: CASSGPGSRNTGELFF. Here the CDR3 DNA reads TGTGCCAGCAGCGGGCCCGGCTCTAGGAACACCGGGGAGCTGTTTTTT.

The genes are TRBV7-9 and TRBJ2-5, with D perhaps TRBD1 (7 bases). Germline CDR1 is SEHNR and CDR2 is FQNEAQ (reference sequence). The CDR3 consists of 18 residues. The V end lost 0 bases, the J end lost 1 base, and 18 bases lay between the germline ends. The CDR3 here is CASSLARGPGGLQETQYF. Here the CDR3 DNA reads TGTGCCAGCAGCTTAGCGCGTGGCCCAGGGGGGCTCCAAGAGACCCAGTACTTC.

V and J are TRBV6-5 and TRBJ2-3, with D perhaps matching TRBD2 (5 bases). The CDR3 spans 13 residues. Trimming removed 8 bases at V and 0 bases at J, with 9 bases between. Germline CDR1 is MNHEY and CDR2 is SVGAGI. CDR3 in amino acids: CASGRTSTDTQYF. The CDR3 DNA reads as TGTGCCAGCGGGAGAACCAGCACAGATACGCAGTATTTT.

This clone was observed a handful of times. CDR3 sequence reads: CASSIRDSENQPQHF. DNA of the CDR3: TGTGCCAGTAGTATACGAGACAGTGAGAATCAGCCCCAGCATTTT. The chain uses TRBV19 and TRBJ1-5; a possible D gene is TRBD1 (5 bases). V lost 2 bases and J 4 bases, leaving 12 bases between the germline ends. The CDR3 covers 15 residues. The germline V gene encodes CDR1 LNHDA and CDR2 SQIVND (reference sequence).

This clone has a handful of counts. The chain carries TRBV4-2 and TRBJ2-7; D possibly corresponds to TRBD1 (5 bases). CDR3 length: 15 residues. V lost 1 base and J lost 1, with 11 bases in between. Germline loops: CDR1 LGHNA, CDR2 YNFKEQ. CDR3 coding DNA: TGTGCCAGCAGCCAAGGGGAAGGGGCGTCCTACGAGCAGTACTTC. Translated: CASSQGEGASYEQYF.